Listed here are 12 T cell receptor beta chains from one sample, sequenced in a study of T-cell reconstitution after alpha-beta-depleted transplantation in children. Unique molecular identifiers were used in preparing the TCRbeta library. TCRdb used MiXCR to reprocess the PCR reads, holding one entry per CDR3 protein. The profile shows under 450,000 distinct CDR3 sequences, 10% to 15% of them singletons. Specimen: PBMCs, collected from the stem cell graft. The receptors originated from a human donor who donated a stem cell graft to a child with Fanconi anemia.

The chain recombines TRBV7-8 with TRBJ2-5; D gene uncertain. Per the germline V gene, CDR1 is SGHVS and CDR2 is FQNEAQ. The V gene lost 4 bases and the J gene lost 4 bases, with 10 bases spanning the gap. The CDR3 is 13 amino acids. CDR3 bases: TGTGCCAGCAGCTCCCCGCTGGGAGAGACCCAGTACTTC. Its translation is CASSSPLGETQYF.

This clonotype has just a few counts. The V and J genes are TRBV3-1 and TRBJ2-1, with no clear D. Germline CDR1 and CDR2: LGHDT and YNNKEL (reference sequence). Trimming removed 5 bases at V and 8 bases at J, with 10 bases between. The CDR3 is 12 residues long. The CDR3 region is CASSSYMDEQFF. Here the CDR3 DNA reads TGTGCCAGCAGCTCCTATATGGATGAGCAGTTCTTC.

This rearrangement joins TRBV20-1 to TRBJ1-3; D gene ambiguous. Germline CDR1 DFQATT, CDR2 SNEGSKA (reference sequence). Trimming left V 6 bases short and J 1 base short, with 7 bases between. The CDR3 totals 12 residues. The CDR3 DNA reads as TGCAGTGCATTTAGGTCTGGAAACACCATATATTTT. As protein: CSAFRSGNTIYF.

This clonotype was seen more than once but under ten times. This chain joins TRBV7-8 and TRBJ1-2; perhaps TRBD1 as D (5 bases). CDR3 length equals 13 residues. Germline V gives CDR1 SGHVS, CDR2 FQNEAQ. V gave up 0 bases and J gave up 6 bases, with 8 bases separating them. CDR3 DNA sequence: TGTGCCAGCAGCTTAGCAGGGGCGGATGGCTACACCTTC. Translating gives CASSLAGADGYTF.

This clonotype was seen at least ten times. J is TRBJ1-4 and V is TRBV7-9, with 9 bases matching TRBD1. Germline V gives CDR1 SEHNR, CDR2 FQNEAQ (reference sequence). With V trimmed by 5 bases and J by 8 bases, 3 bases remained unmatched. The CDR3 covers 13 residues. DNA for the CDR3: TGTGCCAGCAGCAGAGGACAGGGGGAAAAACTGTTTTTT. Translating it yields CASSRGQGEKLFF.

The chain joins TRBV6-2 or TRBV6-3 to TRBJ2-7; D is uncertain. The CDR3 contains 14 residues. V lost 0 bases to trimming and J lost 5 bases, with 11 bases between them. Germline values: CDR1 MNHEY, CDR2 SVGEGT. As DNA, the CDR3 is TGTGCCAGCAGTTACTCCGACTCCCGGGACGAGCAGTACGTC. It is translated as CASSYSDSRDEQYV.

The CDR3, as DNA: TGTGCCAGCAGCCCCGTAGGGGCCGAGCAGTACTTC. Protein sequence: CASSPVGAEQYF. The V and J genes are TRBV7-9 and TRBJ2-7; possibly TRBD1 for D (5 bases). V was trimmed by 5 bases and J by 6 bases, leaving 11 bases between them. Per germline, CDR1 SEHNR and CDR2 FQNEAQ (reference sequence). This CDR3 spans 12 amino acids. The whole variable domain, filled in from reference TRBV7-9 and TRBJ2-7, reads DTGVSQNPRHKITKRGQNVTFRCDPISEHNRLYWYRQTLGQGPEFLTYFQNEAQLEKSRLLSDRFSAERPKGSFSTLEIQRTEQGDSAMYLCASSPVGAEQYFGPGTRLTVT.

This clonotype was picked up a small number of times. This chain links TRBV7-2 with TRBJ2-3; the D is unclear. There are 14 residues in the CDR3. Germline values: CDR1 SGHTA, CDR2 FQGNSA. With 3 bases removed from V and 7 bases from J, the gap between germline ends came to 14 bases. The CDR3 sequence is CASSFTPAVNTQYF. For the CDR3, the DNA is TGTGCCAGCAGCTTCACCCCGGCAGTAAATACGCAGTATTTT.

This clonotype occurred a few times. The chain couples TRBV5-6 to TRBJ2-5, with a weak D call TRBD2 (5 bases). The CDR3 has 15 residues. V was clipped by 0 bases and J by 1 base, with 10 bases between them. Germline V lookup: CDR1 SGHDT, CDR2 YYEEEE. DNA for the CDR3: TGTGCCAGCAGCTTGGAGGCCGGGATCCAAGAGACCCAGTACTTC. Its translation is CASSLEAGIQETQYF.

The J gene is TRBJ1-2, the V gene TRBV4-1; D gene ambiguous. The CDR3 length is 14 residues. V was shortened by 2 bases and J by 5 bases, with 12 bases between the two germline ends. Germline CDR1 MGHRA, CDR2 YSYEKL. In DNA form, the CDR3 reads TGCGCCAGCAGCCAACATGACGGAGCTTATGGCTACACCTTC. Amino acids: CASSQHDGAYGYTF.

This clonotype was seen ten or more times. This CDR3 is CASSLALDGDTIYF. The CDR3 region has the DNA TGTGCCAGCAGCTTAGCCTTGGATGGGGACACCATATATTTT. The V and J genes are TRBV7-6 and TRBJ1-3; D is undetermined. V shed 0 bases and J shed 8 bases, with 11 bases lying between them. CDR3 length: 14 amino acids. Germline V gene sequence: CDR1 SGHVS, CDR2 FNYEAQ.

This clonotype was counted a few times. The gene calls are TRBV12-3 or TRBV12-4 and TRBJ1-5; possible D gene TRBD1, 6 bases. This CDR3 is 14 amino acids long. The germline V and J ends were trimmed by 5 bases and 5 bases, with 13 bases remaining between them. CDR3 protein: CASSPSTGDQPQHF. In DNA form, the CDR3 reads TGTGCCAGCAGTCCTTCGACAGGAGATCAGCCCCAGCATTTT.